This TCR beta chain was identified during a study of beta chain features in type 1 diabetes. From germline, CDR1 is SGHTA and CDR2 FQGTGA. This CDR3 spans 14 amino acids. To note about this clone: What it binds is unknown.

Overall study results and limits: In patients and controls equally, PCR might favor templates that are shorter. Type 1 diabetes patients had VDJ junctions that carried fewer insertions and more deletions. Among patients with Type 1 diabetes, TCRB CDR3s were moderately but significantly shorter in every one of the four CD4+ subsets. Patients' naive, central memory and regulatory TCRB repertoires appeared more alike than those of healthy donors.

Of the isolated RNA, all was reverse transcribed, and so the sequenced material was expressed TCRB transcripts. Repertoires were generated with immunoSEQ multiplex PCR, while TCRdb's copy carries only in-frame clones and drops some. This table holds over 40,000 clones, roughly 50% found once. This chain uses TRBV7-3 with TRBJ2-5, with TRBD1 identical over 7 bases. The assigned J gene may be wrong: the sequence end matches TRBJ2-7 better. The sequence came from a woman in her thirties in good health. The sample taken for sequencing was stem cell memory CD4+ T cells from blood. This chain's CDR3 is CASSPGQSTYEQYF. The CDR3 DNA follows: TGTGCCAGCAGCCCGGGACAGTCAACGTACGAGCAGTACTTC.